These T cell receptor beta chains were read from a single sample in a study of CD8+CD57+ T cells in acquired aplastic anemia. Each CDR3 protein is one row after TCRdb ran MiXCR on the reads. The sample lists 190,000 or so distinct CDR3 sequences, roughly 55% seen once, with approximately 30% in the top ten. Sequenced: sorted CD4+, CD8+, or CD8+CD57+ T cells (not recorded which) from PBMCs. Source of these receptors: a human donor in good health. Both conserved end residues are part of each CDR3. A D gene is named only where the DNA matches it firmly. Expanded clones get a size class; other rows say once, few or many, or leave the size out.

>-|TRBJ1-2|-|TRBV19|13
TGTGCCAGTTGGGAGGACCGTAACTATGGCTACACCTTC
CASWEDRNYGYTF
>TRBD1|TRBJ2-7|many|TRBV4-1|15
TGCGCCAGCAGCCCATCGACAGGGGGCTTGTACGAGCAGTACTTC
CASSPSTGGLYEQYF
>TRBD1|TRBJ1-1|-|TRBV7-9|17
TGTGCCAGCAGCTCAAAGTCGACAGGGAACCTGAACACTGAAGCTTTCTTT
CASSSKSTGNLNTEAFF
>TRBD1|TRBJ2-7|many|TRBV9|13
TGTGCCAGCAGCGTAGAACAGGGGTCCCCAGAGTACTTC
CASSVEQGSPEYF
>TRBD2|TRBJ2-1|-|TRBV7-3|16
TGTGCCAGCAGCTCAATAGCGGGAGTGGGCTACAATGAGCAGTTCTTC
CASSSIAGVGYNEQFF
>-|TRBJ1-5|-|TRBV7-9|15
TGTGCCAGCAGCTTAGTGCTAGCGGGAGGGCACAATGAGCATTTT
CASSLVLAGGHNEHF
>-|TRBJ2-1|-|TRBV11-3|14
TGTGCCAGCAGCCAAGAGAGTGACGGGAATGAGCAGTTCTTC
CASSQESDGNEQFF
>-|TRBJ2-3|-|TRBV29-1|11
TGCAGCGTTGTAGAAACAGATACGCAGTATTTT
CSVVETDTQYF
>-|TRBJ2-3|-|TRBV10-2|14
TGCGCCAGCCACAGGAAGTCCCTCACAGATACGCAGTATTTT
CASHRKSLTDTQYF
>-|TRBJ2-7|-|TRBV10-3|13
TGTGCCATCAGTGTTGTCTTAGGCTACGAGCAGTACTTC
CAISVVLGYEQYF
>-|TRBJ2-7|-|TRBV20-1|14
TGCAGTGCTAGAGGACTGGACAGCTCCTACGAGCAGTACTTC
CSARGLDSSYEQYF
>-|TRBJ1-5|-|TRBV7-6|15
TGTGCCAGCAGCTTAGCGCGGGGCAGGCAAGAGACCCAGCATTTT
CASSLARGRQETQHF
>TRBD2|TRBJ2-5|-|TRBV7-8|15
TGTGCCAGCACGGAGCGGGGGGGCTACAATGAGACCCAGTACTTC
CASTERGGYNETQYF
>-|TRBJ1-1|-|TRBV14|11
TGTGCCAGCAGGGGTGCCACTGAAGCTTTCTTT
CASRGATEAFF
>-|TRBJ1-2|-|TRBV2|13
TGTGCCAGCAGGGACACTGACCAGAGGGGCTACACCTTC
CASRDTDQRGYTF
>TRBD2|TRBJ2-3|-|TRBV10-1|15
TGCGCCAGCAAGAGACCGGGACTAGGAACAGATACGCAGTATTTT
CASKRPGLGTDTQYF
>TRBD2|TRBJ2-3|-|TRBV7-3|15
TGTGCCAGCAGGTGGTCTAGCGGAGGGGCAGATACGCAGTATTTT
CASRWSSGGADTQYF
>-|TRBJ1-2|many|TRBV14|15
TGTGCCAGCAGCCAAGGGATGGGGGTCAACTATGGCTACACCTTC
CASSQGMGVNYGYTF
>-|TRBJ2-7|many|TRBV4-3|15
TGCGCCAGCAGCCAAGATCTGGCCAGGGGCTACGAGCAGTACTTC
CASSQDLARGYEQYF
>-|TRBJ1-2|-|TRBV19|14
TGTGCCAGTAGTATTTGGGCGTCAATCGATGGCTACACCTTC
CASSIWASIDGYTF
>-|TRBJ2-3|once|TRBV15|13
TGTGCCACCGGAGGGGGAGATGGAGATACGCAGTATTTT
CATGGGDGDTQYF
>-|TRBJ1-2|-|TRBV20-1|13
TGCAGTGCTTCCCACACTTGGGACTATGGCTACACCTTC
CSASHTWDYGYTF
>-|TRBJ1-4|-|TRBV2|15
TGTGCCAGCAGTGAAGCGCTTCCCGGCGGGGAAAAACTGTTTTTT
CASSEALPGGEKLFF
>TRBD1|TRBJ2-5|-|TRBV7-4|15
TGTGCCAGCAGCCCTCCGACAGGGGGCTGGGAGACCCAGTACTTC
CASSPPTGGWETQYF
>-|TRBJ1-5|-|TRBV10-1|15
TGCGCCAGCAGCGCTACAGGGTTCGGCAATCAGCCCCAGCATTTT
CASSATGFGNQPQHF
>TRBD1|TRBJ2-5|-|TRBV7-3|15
TGTGCCAGCAGCGCTGGGACAGGGGGCGCGGAGACCCAGTACTTC
CASSAGTGGAETQYF
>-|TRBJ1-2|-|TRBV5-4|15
TGTGCCAGCAGCCAAGACTGGACAGCAAACTATGGCTACACCTTC
CASSQDWTANYGYTF
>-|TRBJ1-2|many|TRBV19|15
TGTGCCAGTAGTCCAAGCGGGGGAAGTAACTATGGCTACACCTTC
CASSPSGGSNYGYTF
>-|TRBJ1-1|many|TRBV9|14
TGTGCCAGCAGCGTCGGGGGTCGTGGCACTGAAGCTTTCTTT
CASSVGGRGTEAFF
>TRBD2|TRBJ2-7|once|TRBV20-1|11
TGCAGTGCCCCTGGGGGGGGGGGACAGTACTTC
CSAPGGGGQYF
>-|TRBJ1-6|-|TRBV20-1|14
TGCAGTGCTTCCACCCACGGCACGGCTTCACCCCTCCACTTT
CSASTHGTASPLHF
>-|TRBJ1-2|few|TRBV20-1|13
TGCAGTGCTTGGGACACCGGTAACTATGGCTACACCTTC
CSAWDTGNYGYTF
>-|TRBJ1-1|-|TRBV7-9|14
TGTGCCAGCAGCTTAAAGCTAGGGAGCCCTGAAGCTTTCTTT
CASSLKLGSPEAFF
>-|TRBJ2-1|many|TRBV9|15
TGTGCCAGCAGCGAAGGAGGGGCCTCCTACAATGAGCAGTTCTTC
CASSEGGASYNEQFF
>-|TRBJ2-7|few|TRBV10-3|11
TGTGCCATCCGGGATCCCGACGAGCAGTACTTC
CAIRDPDEQYF
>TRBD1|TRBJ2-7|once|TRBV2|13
TGTGCCAGCAGTGGGGGAGGACAGGGCGAGCAGTACTTC
CASSGGGQGEQYF
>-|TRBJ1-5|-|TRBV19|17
TGTGCCAGTAGTATTAGTCGGGGGCCTTATAGCAATCAGCCCCAGCATTTT
CASSISRGPYSNQPQHF
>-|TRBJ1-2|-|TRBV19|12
TGTGCCAGTAGTATGGCAGGACCCAAATACACCTTC
CASSMAGPKYTF
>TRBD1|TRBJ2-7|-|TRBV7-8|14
TGTGCCAGCACTTTGGACAGGGGACCCTACGAGCAGCACTTC
CASTLDRGPYEQHF
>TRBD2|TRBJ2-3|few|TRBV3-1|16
TGTGCCAGCAGCCAACCCGAGCGGGGGGGCACAGATACGCAGTATTTT
CASSQPERGGTDTQYF
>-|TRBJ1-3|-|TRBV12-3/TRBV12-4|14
TGTGCCAGCAGTTCGGCCAACTATGGAAACACCATATATTTT
CASSSANYGNTIYF
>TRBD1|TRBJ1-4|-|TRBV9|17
TGTGCCAGCAGCCCTGGGGGAGGGGGCATGGCTAATGAAAAACTGTTTTTT
CASSPGGGGMANEKLFF
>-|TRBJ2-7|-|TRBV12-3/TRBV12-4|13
TGTGCCAGCAGCCCTGAGACGCACTACGAGCAGTACTTC
CASSPETHYEQYF
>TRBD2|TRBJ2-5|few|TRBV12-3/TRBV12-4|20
TGTGCCAGCGGGACAAACCCGTCCAGGACTAGCGGGGGAGAAGGCTGGACCCAGTACTTC
CASGTNPSRTSGGEGWTQYF
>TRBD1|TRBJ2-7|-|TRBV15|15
TGTGCCACCAGCGCTAGGGACAGTTTAAGGTACGAGCAGTACTTC
CATSARDSLRYEQYF
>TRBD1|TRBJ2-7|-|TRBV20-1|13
TGCAGTGCGGGAGGGACAGGGTGGCACGAGCAGTACTTC
CSAGGTGWHEQYF
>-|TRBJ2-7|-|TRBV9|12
TGTGCCAGCGTTGGCAGTCCCTACGAGCAGTACTTC
CASVGSPYEQYF
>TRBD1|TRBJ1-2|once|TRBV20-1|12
TGCAGTGCTAGACCTGGACAGGAGAGCTACACCTTC
CSARPGQESYTF
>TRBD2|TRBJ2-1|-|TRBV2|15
TGTGCCAGCGCGGCACTAGCGGCAAAACTCAATGAGCAGTTCTTC
CASAALAAKLNEQFF
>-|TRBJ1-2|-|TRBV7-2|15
TGTGCCAGCAGCCCGCCCGGGCGGACTAACTATGGCTACACCTTC
CASSPPGRTNYGYTF
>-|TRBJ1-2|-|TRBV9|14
TGTGCCAGCAGAAGGGGGACGGGGGACTATGGCTACACCTTC
CASRRGTGDYGYTF
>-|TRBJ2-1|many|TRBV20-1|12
TGCAGTGCTGCCCTCCTGCCCCTCGTGCAGTTCTTC
CSAALLPLVQFF
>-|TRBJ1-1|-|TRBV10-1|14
TGCGCCAGCAGGAGGACACTAGGAGGCACTGAAGCTTTCTTT
CASRRTLGGTEAFF
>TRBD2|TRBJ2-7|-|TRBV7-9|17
TGTGCCAGCAGCCCCGGACTAGCGGGAGCGGGATGGGACGAGCAGTACTTC
CASSPGLAGAGWDEQYF
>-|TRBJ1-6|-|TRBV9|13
TGTGCCAGCAGCGTTGTACAAGATTCACCCCTCCACTTT
CASSVVQDSPLHF
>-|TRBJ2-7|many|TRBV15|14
TGTGCCACCAGCGATACAACGACCTCCTACGAGCAGTACTTC
CATSDTTTSYEQYF